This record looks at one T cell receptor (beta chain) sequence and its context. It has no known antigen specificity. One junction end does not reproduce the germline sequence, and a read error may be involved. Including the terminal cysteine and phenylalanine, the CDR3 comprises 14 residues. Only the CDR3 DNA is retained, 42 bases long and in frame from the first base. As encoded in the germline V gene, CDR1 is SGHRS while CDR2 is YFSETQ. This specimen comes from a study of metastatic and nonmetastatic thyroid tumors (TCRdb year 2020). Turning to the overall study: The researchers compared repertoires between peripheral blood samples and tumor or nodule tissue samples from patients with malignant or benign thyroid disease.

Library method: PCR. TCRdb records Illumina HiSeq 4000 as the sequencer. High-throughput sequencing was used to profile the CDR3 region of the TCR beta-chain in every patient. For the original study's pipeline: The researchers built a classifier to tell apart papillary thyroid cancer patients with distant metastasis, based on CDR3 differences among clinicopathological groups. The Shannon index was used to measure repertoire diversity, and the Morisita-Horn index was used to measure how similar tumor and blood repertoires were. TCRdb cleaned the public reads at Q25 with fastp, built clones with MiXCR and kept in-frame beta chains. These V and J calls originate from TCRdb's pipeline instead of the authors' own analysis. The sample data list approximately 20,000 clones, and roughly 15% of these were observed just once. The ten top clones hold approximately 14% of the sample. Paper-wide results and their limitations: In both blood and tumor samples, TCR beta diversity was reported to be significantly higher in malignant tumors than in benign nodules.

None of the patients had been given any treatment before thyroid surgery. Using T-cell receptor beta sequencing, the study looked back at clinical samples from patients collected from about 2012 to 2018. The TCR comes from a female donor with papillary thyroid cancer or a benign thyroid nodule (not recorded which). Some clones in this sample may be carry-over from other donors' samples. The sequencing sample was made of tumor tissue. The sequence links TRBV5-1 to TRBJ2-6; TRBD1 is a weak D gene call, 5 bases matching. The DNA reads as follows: TGTGCCAGCAGCTTGTCTACTGGGGCCAACTTCCTGACTTTC. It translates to CASSLSTGANFLTF.